The rows below give T cell receptor beta chains drawn from one sample of a study of CD8+ T cells in alopecia areata. Here immunoSEQ multiplex PCR was the method, and the copy in TCRdb shows in-frame clones only, minus some. The table shows 200,000 to 250,000 clones, with about two fifths occurring only once. The source was CD4+ T cells sorted from blood, collected between weeks 30 and 35, from a patient treated with tofacitinib. The source of these receptors is a human donor with alopecia areata. CDR3s leave out the opening cysteine and the closing phenylalanine or tryptophan. A D gene is named only where the DNA matches it firmly. Rows give clone size only sometimes, using once, few, many, or a class for an expanded clone.

v_gene | d_gene | abundance | CDR3aa
TRBV10-3 | TRBD2 | once | ATGGEGTYEQY
TRBV4-1 | - | few | ASSQGSALNQPQH
TRBV6-5 | - | few | ASSYQKASAGGYT
TRBV5-1 | - | - | ASGPGGNYGYT
TRBV11-2 | - | - | ASSLEGSTEAF
TRBV10-3 | - | - | AISESGNEQY
TRBV27 | TRBD1 | - | ASSLEQGNSPLH
TRBV9 | - | - | ASSDSVAKNIQY
TRBV7-9 | TRBD1 | - | ASSSPGQGLEGYT
TRBV19 | - | - | ASRRGRTSGANVLT
TRBV29-1 | - | few | SGTGQFYNEQF
TRBV7-8 | TRBD1 | - | ASSQGTGGWPQH
TRBV5-1 | - | few | ASRPGSSYNEQF
TRBV25-1 | - | once | ASSPNGGLQETQY
TRBV25-1 | - | few | ASSAGTSPETQY
TRBV5-1 | - | - | ASRSAAGDTQY
TRBV5-1 | - | - | ASSLEVVGVGTEAF
TRBV29-1 | - | few | SVDRQEGLGYT
TRBV10-3 | - | - | ATHSTDTQY
TRBV25-1 | - | - | ASSEFGGTDTQY
TRBV19 | - | few | ASSIRSGAVKAF
TRBV25-1 | TRBD1 | - | ASSPDRGPDTQY
TRBV14 | - | - | ASSHLHQSGYT
TRBV13 | TRBD1 | - | ASSFSGGVPRGYT
TRBV19 | - | - | ASSATRRQGTDTQY
TRBV30 | TRBD1 | few | AWGRQGPTYEQY
TRBV27 | - | few | ASTPRGGPGGGELF
TRBV29-1 | - | few | SVEWRGAFTDTQY
TRBV2 | - | - | ASSPPSDYNEQF
TRBV6-1 | - | - | ASSDDDLRNQPQH
TRBV28 | - | - | ASSLGNEAF
TRBV19 | - | - | ASTPGGSNTEAF
TRBV30 | TRBD1 | few | AWSTGANSPLH
TRBV7-9 | - | - | ASSVSPDTQY
TRBV18 | - | - | ASSPPRVEDTEAF
TRBV6-1 | TRBD2 | - | ASSEAGLAGDLEF
TRBV11-2 | TRBD1 | few | ASSSMDRGIDEQF
TRBV5-1 | - | few | ASSRDTNTGELF
TRBV6-5 | - | - | ASSYSGGGWETQY
TRBV18 | - | - | ASSQAEETQY
TRBV6-6 | - | - | ASSDPNYGYT
TRBV9 | - | few | ASSVVSGLPT
TRBV30 | - | - | AWSALGNLRETQY
TRBV7-3 | - | few | ASSLNVGRGYT
TRBV12-5 | TRBD1 | few | ASSGGFDYGYT
TRBV6-6 | - | - | ASSPGGYEQY
TRBV9 | TRBD2 | few | ASSVGASGGPYNEQF
TRBV9 | - | - | ASSVSGANVLT
TRBV6-5 | - | - | ASSYSTWGDGYT
TRBV28 | - | - | AVNPVAKNIQY
TRBV5-1 | - | - | ASSRNGGRQETQY
TRBV18 | TRBD1 | few | ASSRRQGLYEQY
TRBV30 | - | few | ASTFGGMNTEAF